These 12 T cell receptor beta chains share one sample of origin, sequenced in a study of cytomegalovirus exposure and HLA in healthy donors. PCR employed 60 Vbeta and 13 Jbeta primers. The data were produced by immunoSEQ multiplex PCR, yet TCRdb's version contains in-frame clones alone and is incomplete. The data show some 160,000 clones, 65% to 90% seen once. Sequencing was carried out using PBMCs. The source of these receptors is a male donor in good health and CMV-seronegative.

The count of this clone is one. This chain links TRBV2 with TRBJ1-1; possible D gene TRBD1, 5 bases. Germline V lookup: CDR1 SNHLY, CDR2 FYNNEI. V lost 6 bases and J lost 10, with 15 bases in between. There are 12 residues in the CDR3. CDR3 sequence (DNA): TGTGCCAGCAGGCTCAGTGGGGGGGGAGCTTTCTTT. Translating it yields CASRLSGGGAFF.

The CDR3 sequence: CASSQDRGGLGSQYF. CDR3 coding DNA: TGCGCCAGCAGCCAAGATCGGGGGGGCCTCGGGTCCCAGTACTTC. The chain is built from TRBV4-1 and TRBJ2-5, with 8 positions matching TRBD2. J was trimmed by 9 bases and V by 0 bases; bases with no gene match: 9. Germline loops: CDR1 MGHRA, CDR2 YSYEKL. The CDR3 is 15 amino acids.

This chain's CDR3 is CASSLVGGLNTEAFF. DNA for the CDR3: TGCGCCAGCAGCTTGGTCGGCGGTTTGAACACTGAAGCTTTCTTT. The genes are TRBV5-1 and TRBJ1-1; D gene uncertain. Germline CDR1 SGHRS, CDR2 YFSETQ. V was pared by 0 bases and J by 0 bases, with 9 bases between. The CDR3 covers 15 residues.

V is TRBV19 and J is TRBJ2-5; a weak D match, TRBD1 (5 bases). Per germline, CDR1 LNHDA and CDR2 SQIVND (reference sequence). Trimming shortened V by 3 bases and J by 2 bases, and 13 bases separated the two germline ends. This CDR3 has 15 residues. Written as DNA, the CDR3 is TGTGCCAGTAGTATGCGCCTTCAGGGACAAGAGACCCAGTACTTC. It encodes CASSMRLQGQETQYF.

The sample holds a few counts of this clone. The V and J genes are TRBV19 and TRBJ2-7; 8 bases are shared with TRBD2. J gave up 5 bases and V 6 bases, and 9 bases lay outside the gene matches. CDR1 and CDR2 (germline): LNHDA, SQIVND (reference sequence). The CDR3 contains 14 residues. This CDR3 reads CASRPGLGVDEQYF. DNA for the CDR3: TGTGCCAGTAGACCGGGACTAGGTGTCGACGAGCAGTACTTC.

This clone was seen a handful of times. The gene calls are TRBV2 and TRBJ1-2, with TRBD1 as a possible D gene (6 bases). CDR1 is SNHLY and CDR2 is FYNNEI in the germline V gene. V shed 3 bases and J shed 0 bases, with 11 bases lying between them. The CDR3 has 15 amino acids. For the CDR3, the DNA is TGTGCCAGCAGTGATCCCGGACAGACTAACTATGGCTACACCTTC. The encoded protein is CASSDPGQTNYGYTF.

This chain connects TRBV11-1 to TRBJ2-5; 8 bases agree with TRBD1. Trimming at V came to 4 bases and at J to 5 bases, leaving 18 bases not matched to a gene. This CDR3 contains 18 residues. Germline-derived CDR1 and CDR2 are SGHAT and FQDESV (reference sequence). CDR3 protein: CASSSPWVAGGTLETQYF. CDR3 nucleotides: TGTGCCAGCAGCTCGCCTTGGGTGGCAGGGGGCACCTTGGAGACCCAGTACTTC. The whole variable domain, remainder taken from reference TRBV11-1 and TRBJ2-5, is EAEVAQSPRYKITEKSQAVAFWCDPISGHATLYWYRQILGQGPELLVQFQDESVVDDSQLPKDRFSAERLKGVDSTLKIQPAELGDSAMYLCASSSPWVAGGTLETQYFGPGTRLLVL.

CDR3 coding DNA: TGTGCCAGCAGCGGAGGGACAGGGAGGGACACTGAAGCTTTCTTT. Translation: CASSGGTGRDTEAFF. The chain recombines TRBV5-8 with TRBJ1-1; 9 bases map to TRBD1. Germline V gene data show CDR1 as SGHTS and CDR2 as YDEGEE. Trimming cost V 4 bases and J 3 bases; bases outside gene matches: 7. This CDR3 spans 15 amino acids.

This sequence joins TRBV5-1 and TRBJ2-1; no reliable D call. This CDR3 has 14 amino acids. Deletions cut 0 bases from V and 8 bases from J, with 12 bases between. The germline gives CDR1 SGHRS, CDR2 YFSETQ. DNA for the CDR3: TGCGCCAGCAGCTTGGGGCGGCTACACGATGAGCAGTTCTTC. Protein: CASSLGRLHDEQFF.

The V and J genes are TRBV6-5 and TRBJ1-5; D possibly corresponds to TRBD1 (5 bases). The CDR3 covers 13 residues. V shed 4 bases and J shed 9 bases, with 13 bases lying between them. The germline V gene encodes CDR1 MNHEY and CDR2 SVGAGI. CDR3: CASSSGPEWPQHF. CDR3 DNA sequence: TGTGCCAGCAGTTCAGGGCCCGAGTGGCCCCAGCATTTT.

This clone has just a few counts. The chain combines TRBV9 with TRBJ1-4, with D unresolved. The V gene's germline CDR1 is SGDLS and CDR2 YYNGEE. The V end was cut by 3 bases, the J end by 8 bases, with 23 bases between. This CDR3 comprises 17 residues. DNA for the CDR3: TGTGCCAGCAGCGGAGACGATCCAGGAGGGTATAGCGAAAAACTGTTTTTT. It yields the protein CASSGDDPGGYSEKLFF.

This clone appeared once. The chain is built from TRBV10-3 and TRBJ2-2, with a tentative D call TRBD2 (6 bases). Germline-derived CDR1 and CDR2 are ENHRY and SYGVKD. The CDR3 extends over 13 amino acids. The V end lost 11 bases, the J end lost 4 bases, and 14 bases lay between the germline ends. CDR3: CASRDHLTGELFF. The CDR3 region has the DNA TGTGCCTCGCGGGACCATCTCACCGGGGAGCTGTTTTTT.